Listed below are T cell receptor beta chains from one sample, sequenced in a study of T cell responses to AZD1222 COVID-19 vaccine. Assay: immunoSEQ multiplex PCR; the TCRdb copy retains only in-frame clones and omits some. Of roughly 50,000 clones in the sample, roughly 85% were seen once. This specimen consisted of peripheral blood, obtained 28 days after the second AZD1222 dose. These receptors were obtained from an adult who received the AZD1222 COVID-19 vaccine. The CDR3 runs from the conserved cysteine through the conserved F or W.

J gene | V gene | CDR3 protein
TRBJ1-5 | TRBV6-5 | CASSTGQGGNQPQHF
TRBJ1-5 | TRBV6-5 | CASSFGTGNQPQHF
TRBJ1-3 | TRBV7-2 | CASSLREFSGNTIYF
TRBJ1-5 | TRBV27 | CASSFEGASNQPQHF
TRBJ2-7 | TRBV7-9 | CASSIGTRLANEQYF
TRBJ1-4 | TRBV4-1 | CASSQGGLSEKLFF
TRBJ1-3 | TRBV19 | CASSLNGAGNTIYF
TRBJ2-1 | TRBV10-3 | CAISETGQPSSSYNEQFF
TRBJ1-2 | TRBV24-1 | CATSDLTVNYGYTF
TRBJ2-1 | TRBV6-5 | CASGPPGPNEQFF
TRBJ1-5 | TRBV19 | CASSSTLDQPQHF
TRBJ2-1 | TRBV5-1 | CASSPSAVAGGNEQFF
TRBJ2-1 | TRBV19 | CASSIDHGGMRYEQFF
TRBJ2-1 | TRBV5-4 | CASSLARTSGGTYNEQFF
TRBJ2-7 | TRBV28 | CASRGSGTSGSSYEQYF
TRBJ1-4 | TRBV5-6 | CASSFRVATNEKLFF
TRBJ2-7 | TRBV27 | CASSTHQRNYYEQYF
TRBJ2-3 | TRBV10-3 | CAISGGQTNAPDTQYF
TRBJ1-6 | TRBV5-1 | CASSSGLGEYDSPLHF
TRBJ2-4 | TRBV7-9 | CASSLILGGNIQYF
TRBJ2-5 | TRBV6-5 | CASRTSAQETQYF
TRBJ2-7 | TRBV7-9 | CASSGGSLPYEQYF